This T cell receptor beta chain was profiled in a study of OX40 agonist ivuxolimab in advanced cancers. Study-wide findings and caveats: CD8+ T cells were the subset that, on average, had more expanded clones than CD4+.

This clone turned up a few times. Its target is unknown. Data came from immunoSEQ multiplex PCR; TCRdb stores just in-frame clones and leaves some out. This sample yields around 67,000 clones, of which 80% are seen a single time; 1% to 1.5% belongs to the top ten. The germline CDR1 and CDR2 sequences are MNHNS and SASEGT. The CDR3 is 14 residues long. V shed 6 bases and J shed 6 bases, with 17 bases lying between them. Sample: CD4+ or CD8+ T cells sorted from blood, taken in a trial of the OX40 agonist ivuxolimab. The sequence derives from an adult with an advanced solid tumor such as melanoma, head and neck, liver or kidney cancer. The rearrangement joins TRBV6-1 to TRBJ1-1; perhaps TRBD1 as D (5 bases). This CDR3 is CASRDGGIRPEAFF. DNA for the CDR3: TGTGCCAGCAGGGACGGGGGAATACGACCTGAAGCTTTCTTT.